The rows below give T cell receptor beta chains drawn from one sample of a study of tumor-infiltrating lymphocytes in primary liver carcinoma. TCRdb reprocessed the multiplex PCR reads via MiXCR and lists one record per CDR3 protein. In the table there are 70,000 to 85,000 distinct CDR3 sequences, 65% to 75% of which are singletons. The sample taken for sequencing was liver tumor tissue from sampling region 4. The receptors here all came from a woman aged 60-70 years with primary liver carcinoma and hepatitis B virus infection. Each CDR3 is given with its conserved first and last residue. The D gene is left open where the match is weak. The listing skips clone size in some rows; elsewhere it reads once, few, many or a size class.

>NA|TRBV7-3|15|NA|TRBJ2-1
TGTGCCAGCAGCTTGGGTTCTAGCTCCTACAATGAGCAGTTCTTC
CASSLGSSSYNEQFF
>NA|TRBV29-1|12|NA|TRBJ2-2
TGCAGCGTGACTATTGGCGCCGGAGAGCTGTTTTTT
CSVTIGAGELFF
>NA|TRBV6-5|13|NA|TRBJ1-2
TGTGTCAGCAGTTACTCACAGAGGCGGGGCTACACCTTC
CVSSYSQRRGYTF
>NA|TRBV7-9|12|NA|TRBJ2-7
TGTGCCAGGAGTCCCGGCTCCTACGAGCAGTACTTC
CARSPGSYEQYF
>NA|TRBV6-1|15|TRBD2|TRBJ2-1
TGTCCCAGCAGTGAGGTTAGCGGGGAATACAATGAGCAGTTCTTC
CPSSEVSGEYNEQFF
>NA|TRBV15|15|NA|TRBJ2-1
TGTGCCACCAACCTAACACTAACAGGGCCGGGTAAGCAGTTCTTC
CATNLTLTGPGKQFF
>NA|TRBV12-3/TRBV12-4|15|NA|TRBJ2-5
TGTGCCAGCAGTTTTGGATCCCTACTGGGGAAGACCCAGTACTTC
CASSFGSLLGKTQYF
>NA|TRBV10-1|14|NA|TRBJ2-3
TGCGCCAGCAACCCAGACAGAAGCACAGATACGCATTACTTT
CASNPDRSTDTHYF
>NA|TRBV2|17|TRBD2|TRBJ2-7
TGTGCCAGCAGTTGGACTAGCGGAGGGCATAGCTCCTACGAGCAGTACTTC
CASSWTSGGHSSYEQYF
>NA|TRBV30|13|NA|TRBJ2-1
TGTGCCAGGAGTACTCTAAGGGGAAATGAGCAGTTATTC
CARSTLRGNEQLF
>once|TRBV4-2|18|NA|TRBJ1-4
TGTGCCAGCAGCCAAGATTCCTCCAGGGCAAGTGAGTATGAAGAACTGTTTTTT
CASSQDSSRASEYEELFF
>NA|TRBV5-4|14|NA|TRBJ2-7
TGTGCCACCAGTGCAGCGGGTGGGACCTACGGGCAGTACTTC
CATSAAGGTYGQYF
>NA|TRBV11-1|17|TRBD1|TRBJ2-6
TGCGCCAGCAGCGCCAGGACAGGGACTCCTGGGGCCAACATCCTGACTTTC
CASSARTGTPGANILTF
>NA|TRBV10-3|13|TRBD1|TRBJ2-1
TGTGCCATCTGGGGGACAGGGGGTGTTGAGCAGCTCTTC
CAIWGTGGVEQLF
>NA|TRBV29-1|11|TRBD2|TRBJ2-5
TGCGGTGTTGAGGGACTAGAGGCCCGGTACTTC
CGVEGLEARYF
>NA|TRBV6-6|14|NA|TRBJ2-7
TGTGCTAGCAGTGAAGGGACAAGGACGGGAGAGCAGTACTTC
CASSEGTRTGEQYF
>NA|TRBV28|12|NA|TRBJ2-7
TGTGCCAGCAGTGGAACGGGATACGAGAAGTACTTC
CASSGTGYEKYF
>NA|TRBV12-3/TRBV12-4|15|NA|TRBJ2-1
TGTGCCAGTTGGTTGCTTTGGGAAGTCCACAATGAGCAGTTCTTC
CASWLLWEVHNEQFF
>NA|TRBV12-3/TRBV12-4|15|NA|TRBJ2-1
TGTGCCAACAGTTTAGTACGGGGTAGGGGCAATGAGCAGTTCTTC
CANSLVRGRGNEQFF
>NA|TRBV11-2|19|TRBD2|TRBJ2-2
TGTGCCAGCAGCCCCGACCCCGGAACTAGCGGGATGGGGACCGGGGAGCTATTTTTT
CASSPDPGTSGMGTGELFF
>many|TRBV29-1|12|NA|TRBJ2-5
TGCAGCGTTGACGGATCTGGGGAGACCCAGTACTTC
CSVDGSGETQYF
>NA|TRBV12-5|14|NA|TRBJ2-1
TGTGTTAGTGGTTTCGAGGTAACTTACAATGAGCAGTTCTTC
CVSGFEVTYNEQFF
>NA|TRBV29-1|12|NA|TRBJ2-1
TGTAGCGTTCAAGACAGCTACAATGAGCAGCTCTTC
CSVQDSYNEQLF
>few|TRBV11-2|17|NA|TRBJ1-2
TGTGCCAGCAGTTTAGATCAGATCAGGGCGCTGCGCTATGGCTGCACCTTC
CASSLDQIRALRYGCTF
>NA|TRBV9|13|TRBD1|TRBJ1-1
TGTGCCAGCACCCAGGGGGATAACACTGAAGCTTTCTTT
CASTQGDNTEAFF
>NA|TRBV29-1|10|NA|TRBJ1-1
TGCAGCGCCACCATAGATGAGGCTTTCTTT
CSATIDEAFF
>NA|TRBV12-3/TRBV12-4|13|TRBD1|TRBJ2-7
TGTGCCAGCAACCAGATACAGGGGGCTGCACAGTACTTC
CASNQIQGAAQYF
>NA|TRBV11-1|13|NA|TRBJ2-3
TGTGCCTGCAGCCCTGACGGGGAAGATACGCAGTATTTT
CACSPDGEDTQYF
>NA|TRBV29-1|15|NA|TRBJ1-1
TGCAGCATTGGCCCGAGACAGAGCCTGAACACTGAAGTTTTCTTT
CSIGPRQSLNTEVFF
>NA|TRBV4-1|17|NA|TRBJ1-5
TGCACCAGCAGCCAAGTGTCCTCCCCGGGTCGCAATCAGCCCCAGCATTTT
CTSSQVSSPGRNQPQHF
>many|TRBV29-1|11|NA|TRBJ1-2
TGCAGCGTTGATAGGTACCCTGGCTACACCTTC
CSVDRYPGYTF
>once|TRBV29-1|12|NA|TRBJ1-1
TGCAGCATCTTGGGGGGCTGGGCAGAAGCTTTCTTT
CSILGGWAEAFF
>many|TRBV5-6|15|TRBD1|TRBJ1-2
TGTGCCAGCAGCTGGGGGACAGGCCTGAGGCGAGGCTACACCTTC
CASSWGTGLRRGYTF
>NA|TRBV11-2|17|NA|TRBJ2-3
TGTGCCAGCAGCTTAGGGTTTGTGACAGTTAGCACAGATACGCTGTATTTC
CASSLGFVTVSTDTLYF
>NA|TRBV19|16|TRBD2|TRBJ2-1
TGTGCCAGTAGTATAAGACTAGCGGAGGTCTACAATGAGCAGTTCTTC
CASSIRLAEVYNEQFF
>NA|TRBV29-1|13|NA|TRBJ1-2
TGCAGCGTTGCCTTGAACAGTCTCTATGGCCACACCTTC
CSVALNSLYGHTF
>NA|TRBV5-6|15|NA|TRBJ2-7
TGTGCCAGCAGCTCCCGGATAACGGGCTCCTACGAGCAATACTTC
CASSSRITGSYEQYF
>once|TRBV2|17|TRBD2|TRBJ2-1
TGTGCCAGCAGCTTGGGACTAGCGGGAGCGAGGAATAATGAGCAGTTCTTC
CASSLGLAGARNNEQFF
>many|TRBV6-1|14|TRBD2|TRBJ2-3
TGTGCCAGCAGGCTAGCGGGAGAAGTTGATACGCAGTATTTT
CASRLAGEVDTQYF
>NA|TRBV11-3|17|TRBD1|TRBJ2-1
TGTGCCAGGAGCTTAGGTCAGGGGGAGTGGGGTGTCGATGAGCAGCTCTTC
CARSLGQGEWGVDEQLF
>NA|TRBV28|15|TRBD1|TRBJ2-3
TGTGCCAACAGTCCCCGGACAGGCAGACTTCGGGAGCAGTATTTT
CANSPRTGRLREQYF